The 7 T cell receptor beta chains presented below share a single source sample, sequenced in a study of shared clonotypes between healthy human individuals. Naivety among CD8 cells was defined by CD45RO negativity and positive CCR7 selection, thereby excluding terminally differentiated effector memory CD45RA+ cells. The repertoire was sequenced with immunoSEQ multiplex PCR; TCRdb's copy has only in-frame clones and lacks some. This sample carries hundreds of thousands of clones, around 96% of them seen once, and the ten largest clones take 0.11%. The sequenced material came from naive CD8+ T cells sorted from blood. These receptors were taken from a woman aged 25 to 39 in good health.

The chain has TRBV14 and TRBJ2-7, with 7 bases lining up with TRBD2. V shed 0 bases, J shed 2 bases, and the junction held 4 bases outside the gene matches. Germline V gene sequence: CDR1 SGHDN, CDR2 FVKESK. CDR3 length: 15 residues. Here the CDR3 reads CASSQEGAGPYEQYF. CDR3 DNA sequence: TGTGCCAGCAGCCAAGAAGGAGCGGGGCCCTACGAGCAGTACTTC.

The rearrangement joins TRBV7-8 to TRBJ2-1; D perhaps matches TRBD1 (5 bases). The CDR3 has 13 residues. Germline V gene sequence: CDR1 SGHVS, CDR2 FQNEAQ. Deletions cut 5 bases from V and 9 bases from J, with 14 bases between. The CDR3 nucleotides are TGTGCCAGCAGCCCACAGGCAGGGCTTGAGCAGTTCTTC. Its translation: CASSPQAGLEQFF.

The chain links TRBV10-2 to TRBJ2-1; D is possibly TRBD2 (5 bases). The CDR3 sequence is 16 residues long. Germline lookup yields CDR1 WSHSY and CDR2 SAAADI. The germline V and J ends were trimmed by 10 bases and 1 base, with 20 bases remaining between them. The CDR3 loop reads CATGGSRRNSYNEQFF. The CDR3 DNA is TGCGCCACCGGCGGTAGCAGGAGGAATTCCTACAATGAGCAGTTCTTC.

The chain employs TRBV7-8 and TRBJ2-7; TRBD1 aligns across 7 bases. The junction had 5 bases not matched to a gene; V was cut back by 1 base and J by 2 bases. Germline V gene data show CDR1 as SGHVS and CDR2 as FQNEAQ. CDR3 length: 15 amino acids. This CDR3 reads CASSLGADRTYEQYF. CDR3 sequence (DNA): TGTGCCAGCAGCTTAGGCGCGGACAGGACCTACGAGCAGTACTTC.

This chain uses TRBV15 with TRBJ2-7, with a tentative D call TRBD1 (6 bases). The CDR3 consists of 14 residues. The germline V and J ends were trimmed by 5 bases and 2 bases, with 13 bases remaining between them. The V gene's germline CDR1 is LNHNV and CDR2 YYDKDF (reference sequence). In nucleotides, the CDR3 is TGTGCCACCAGCGAGGACAGAACACCCTACGAGCAGTACTTC. It specifies CATSEDRTPYEQYF.

The chain couples TRBV28 to TRBJ2-3; 9 bases are shared with TRBD2. Germline V CDR1 and CDR2: MDHEN, SYDVKM. The CDR3 consists of 15 residues. V lost 7 bases and J lost 3; bases outside the gene matches: 8. The CDR3 coding sequence is TGTGCCAGCACTTGGTTTAGCGGGAGAACAGATACGCAGTATTTT. This sequence encodes CASTWFSGRTDTQYF.

This clone showed up just once. The chain employs TRBV13 and TRBJ2-1; 11 bases are shared with TRBD2. V was pared by 3 bases and J by 6 bases, with 4 bases of the junction left unmatched. The length of the CDR3 is 15 residues. CDR1 is PRHDT and CDR2 is FYEKMQ in the germline V gene (reference sequence). CDR3 sequence: CASSLGLAAGNEQFF. DNA for the CDR3: TGTGCCAGCAGCTTGGGACTAGCGGCCGGCAATGAGCAGTTCTTC.